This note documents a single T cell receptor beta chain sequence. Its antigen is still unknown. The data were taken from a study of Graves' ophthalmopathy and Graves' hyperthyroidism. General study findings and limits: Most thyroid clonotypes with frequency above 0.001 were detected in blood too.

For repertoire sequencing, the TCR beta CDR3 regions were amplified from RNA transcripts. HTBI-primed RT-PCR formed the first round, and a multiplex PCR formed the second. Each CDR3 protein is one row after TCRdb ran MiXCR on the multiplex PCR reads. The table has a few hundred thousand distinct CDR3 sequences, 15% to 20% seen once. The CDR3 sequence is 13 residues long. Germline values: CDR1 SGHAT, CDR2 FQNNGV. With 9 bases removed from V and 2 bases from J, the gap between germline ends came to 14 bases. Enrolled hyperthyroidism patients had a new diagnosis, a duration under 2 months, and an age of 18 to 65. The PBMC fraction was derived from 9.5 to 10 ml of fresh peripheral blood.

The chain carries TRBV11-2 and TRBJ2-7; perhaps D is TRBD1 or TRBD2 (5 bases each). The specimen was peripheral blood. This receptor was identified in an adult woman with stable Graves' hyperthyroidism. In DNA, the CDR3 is TGTGCCAGTAAACTCCTGGGGGCCTACGAGCAGTACTTC. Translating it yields CASKLLGAYEQYF. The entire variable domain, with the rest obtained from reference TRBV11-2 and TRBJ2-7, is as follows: EAGVAQSPRYKIIEKRQSVAFWCNPISGHATLYWYQQILGQGPKLLIQFQNNGVVDDSQLPKDRFSAERLKGVDSTLKIQPAKLEDSAVYLCASKLLGAYEQYFGPGTRLTVT.